The 27 T cell receptor beta chains below were found in one sample sequenced in a study of cytomegalovirus exposure and HLA in healthy donors. Primers for the PCR totalled 60 Vbeta and 13 Jbeta. Sequencing used immunoSEQ multiplex PCR; TCRdb keeps in-frame clones, though not all of them. The data hold 95,000 to 100,000 clones, with roughly 76% observed a single time. Sequenced input: PBMCs. Receptor source: a woman between 55 and 75 years old in good health and CMV-seropositive.

This chain uses TRBV7-2 with TRBJ2-7; 7 bases agree with TRBD2. V lost 1 base to trimming and J lost 1 base; unmatched junction nucleotides: 10. CDR3 length: 17 amino acids. CDR1 and CDR2 (germline): SGHTA, FQGNSA. CDR3 sequence: CASSLGPAGRQSYEQYF. The DNA for the CDR3 is TGTGCCAGCAGCTTAGGTCCAGCGGGACGACAATCCTACGAGCAGTACTTC.

The chain carries TRBV19 and TRBJ2-5; 9 nucleotides align to TRBD1. V was clipped by 6 bases and J by 2 bases; unmatched bases: 7. The CDR3 has 15 amino acids. Germline assignment: CDR1 LNHDA and CDR2 SQIVND (reference sequence). The CDR3 sequence: CASRSGTGMQETQYF. The DNA for the CDR3 is TGTGCCAGTAGGTCCGGGACAGGGATGCAAGAGACCCAGTACTTC. The complete variable domain, with remaining parts taken from reference TRBV19 and TRBJ2-5, reads DGGITQSPKYLFRKEGQNVTLSCEQNLNHDAMYWYRQDPGQGLRLIYYSQIVNDFQKGDIAEGYSVSREKKESFPLTVTSAQKNPTAFYLCASRSGTGMQETQYFGPGTRLLVL.

The V call is TRBV9, the J call TRBJ1-3, with 7 bases lining up with TRBD1. V dropped 5 bases and J dropped 0; count of bases not matched to a gene: 14. The germline gives CDR1 SGDLS, CDR2 YYNGEE. The CDR3 extends over 18 amino acids. Written as DNA, the CDR3 is TGTGCCAGCAGTCCCTACGTGGGACAGTGGAGCTCTGGAAACACCATATATTTT. Its translation: CASSPYVGQWSSGNTIYF.

This clone was seen a handful of times. The rearrangement joins TRBV6-6 to TRBJ1-1; D is possibly TRBD1 (6 bases). From germline, CDR1 is MNHNY and CDR2 SVGAGI (reference sequence). The CDR3 is 13 residues long. V was pared by 10 bases and J by 1 base, with 13 bases between. CDR3 nucleotide sequence: TGTGCCATCCTTCTAGGGGGGAACACTGAAGCTTTCTTT. This gives the protein CAILLGGNTEAFF.

The V call is TRBV18, the J call TRBJ2-2; 8 nucleotides align to TRBD1. J was trimmed by 6 bases and V by 6 bases; bases with no gene match: 6. Germline CDR1 KGHSH, CDR2 LQKENI. This CDR3 contains 14 residues. The CDR3 DNA is TGTGCCAGCTCCCGACAGGGGCGAGCCGGGGAGCTGTTTTTT. Protein sequence: CASSRQGRAGELFF.

This chain joins TRBV6-5 and TRBJ1-6; possibly TRBD1 for D (6 bases). The CDR3 runs to 12 residues. Trimming took off 5 bases at V and 9 bases at J, with 8 bases between the two ends. The germline gives CDR1 MNHEY, CDR2 SVGAGI. The CDR3 region is CASSLRGSPLHF. The CDR3 coding sequence is TGTGCCAGCAGTCTCAGGGGTTCACCCCTCCACTTT.

J is TRBJ2-2 and V is TRBV6-1; D may be TRBD2 (6 bases). CDR1 is MNHNS, CDR2 SASEGT, per germline. The V gene lost 1 base and the J gene lost 4 bases, with 10 bases spanning the gap. This CDR3 is 15 amino acids long. CDR3 nucleotide sequence: TGTGCCAGCAGTGAAGAGTTGGGGGGCACCGGGGAGCTGTTTTTT. This codes for CASSEELGGTGELFF.

V is TRBV4-1 and J is TRBJ2-1; D possibly corresponds to TRBD2 (5 bases). Trimming removed 4 bases from V and 8 bases from J, with 18 bases in between. This CDR3 has 15 amino acids. CDR1 MGHRA and CDR2 YSYEKL come from the germline V gene. The chain's CDR3 is CASSLAEAPGDEQFF. The DNA for the CDR3 is TGCGCCAGCAGCCTAGCCGAGGCTCCCGGGGATGAGCAGTTCTTC.

This clone was detected ten times or more. The chain recombines TRBV7-3 with TRBJ2-3; no definite D call. V dropped 2 bases and J dropped 6 bases, with 3 bases sitting between them. Germline V lookup: CDR1 SGHTA, CDR2 FQGTGA. CDR3 length: 11 amino acids. CDR3 coding DNA: TGTGCCAGCAGCTTAGCGGATACGCAGTATTTT. The encoded protein is CASSLADTQYF.

The chain is built from TRBV7-9 and TRBJ2-1, with 11 bases matching TRBD2. The length of the CDR3 is 16 residues. Germline trimming cut 8 bases from V and 0 bases from J; bases unmatched to any gene: 6. The germline CDR1 and CDR2 sequences are SEHNR and FQNEAQ (reference sequence). In DNA form, the CDR3 reads TGTGCCAGCCTGGGGACTAGCGGCTTCTCCTACAATGAGCAGTTCTTC. Its protein is CASLGTSGFSYNEQFF.

The chain carries TRBV5-1 and TRBJ2-3; maybe TRBD1 (5 bases). The V end was cut by 5 bases, the J end by 0 bases, with 10 bases between. The CDR3 covers 14 residues. Germline CDR1 reads SGHRS; CDR2 reads YFSETQ. The CDR3 sequence: CASRGAGSTDTQYF. CDR3 nucleotide sequence: TGCGCCAGCAGAGGGGCAGGGAGCACAGATACGCAGTATTTT.

The CDR3 reads CASSFGDYTEAFF. CDR3 coding DNA: TGTGCCAGCAGCTTTGGGGACTACACTGAAGCTTTCTTT. The J gene is TRBJ1-1, the V gene TRBV11-2, with D possibly TRBD1 on 5 matching bases. This CDR3 comprises 13 residues. CDR1 is SGHAT and CDR2 is FQNNGV in the germline V gene. V lost 3 bases to trimming and J lost 3 bases, with 8 bases between them.

The gene calls are TRBV9 and TRBJ1-2, with a weak D call TRBD1 (5 bases). V lost 0 bases and J lost 6, with 12 bases in between. Germline-derived CDR1 and CDR2 are SGDLS and YYNGEE. This CDR3 is built from 14 residues. This chain's CDR3 is CASSVGAGRDGYTF. CDR3 bases: TGTGCCAGCAGCGTAGGGGCAGGGAGGGATGGCTACACCTTC.

This clone came up once. V is TRBV1 and J is TRBJ2-3; whether TRBD2, the table's D call, matches the DNA was not checked. TRBV1 is reported as a pseudogene. This CDR3 spans 13 amino acids. In DNA, the CDR3 is TGCACCAGCGGTGCGCTAGCGGGAGAGGCGCAGTATTTT. Translation gives CTSGALAGEAQYF.

This clone was observed a handful of times. The chain employs TRBV6-6 and TRBJ2-7, with D uncertain. Germline V lookup: CDR1 MNHNY, CDR2 SVGAGI (reference sequence). Deletions cut 0 bases from V and 3 bases from J, with 12 bases between. The CDR3 runs to 15 residues. CDR3 loop: CASSYSIGHRYEQYF. CDR3 coding DNA: TGTGCCAGCAGTTACTCAATTGGCCATCGCTACGAGCAGTACTTC.

This clone was recorded a few times. J is TRBJ1-1 and V is TRBV10-2; TRBD1 aligns across 9 bases. The germline CDR1 and CDR2 sequences are WSHSY and SAAADI. This CDR3 has 14 amino acids. Germline trimming cut 6 bases from V and 4 bases from J; bases unmatched to any gene: 6. The CDR3 sequence: CASRMDRGGTEAFF. CDR3 nucleotide sequence: TGCGCCAGCAGGATGGACAGGGGAGGCACTGAAGCTTTCTTT.

The rearrangement links TRBV19 to TRBJ2-5; 12 nucleotides line up with TRBD2. CDR1 is LNHDA and CDR2 is SQIVND in the germline V gene (reference sequence). Germline trimming cut 3 bases from V and 2 bases from J; bases unmatched to any gene: 7. This CDR3 is built from 17 residues. DNA of the CDR3: TGTGCCAGTAGTATGCTAGCGGGAGGGATGCGTCAAGAGACCCAGTACTTC. Its translation: CASSMLAGGMRQETQYF. Based on the CDR3 plus reference TRBV19 and TRBJ2-5, the full variable domain is DGGITQSPKYLFRKEGQNVTLSCEQNLNHDAMYWYRQDPGQGLRLIYYSQIVNDFQKGDIAEGYSVSREKKESFPLTVTSAQKNPTAFYLCASSMLAGGMRQETQYFGPGTRLLVL.

V usage is TRBV9 and J usage is TRBJ2-1; TRBD2 agrees at 10 bases. Per the germline V gene, CDR1 is SGDLS and CDR2 is YYNGEE. V lost 3 bases and J lost 6; bases outside the gene matches: 3. This CDR3 contains 14 residues. CDR3 DNA: TGTGCCAGCAGCGAACGGACTAGCGGCAATGAGCAGTTCTTC. Amino acids: CASSERTSGNEQFF. The complete variable domain, with remaining parts taken from reference TRBV9 and TRBJ2-1, reads DSGVTQTPKHLITATGQRVTLRCSPRSGDLSVYWYQQSLDQGLQFLIQYYNGEERAKGNILERFSAQQFPDLHSELNLSSLELGDSALYFCASSERTSGNEQFFGPGTRLTVL.

The CDR3 here is CASSPAGQGAETQYF. CDR3 bases: TGTGCCAGCTCACCGGCGGGACAGGGCGCTGAGACCCAGTACTTC. This chain links TRBV18 with TRBJ2-5; 9 positions match TRBD1. V was clipped by 3 bases and J by 5 bases; unmatched bases: 7. The V gene's germline CDR1 is KGHSH and CDR2 LQKENI. The CDR3 consists of 15 residues.

The CDR3 nucleotides are TGTGCCAGCAGTCCCCTTACAGGGAATCAGCCCCAGCATTTT. Translation: CASSPLTGNQPQHF. This rearrangement joins TRBV6-5 to TRBJ1-5; D perhaps matches TRBD1 (6 bases). Trimming cost V 5 bases and J 4 bases, with 12 bases left between them. Germline V gene sequence: CDR1 MNHEY, CDR2 SVGAGI. The CDR3 runs to 14 residues.

The chain joins TRBV6-1 to TRBJ1-1; 8 positions match TRBD1. Germline-derived CDR1 and CDR2 are MNHNS and SASEGT. CDR3 length equals 13 residues. V shed 5 bases, J shed 10 bases, and the junction held 9 bases outside the gene matches. CDR3 coding DNA: TGTGCCAGCAGTTTAGACAGGGGTAACGGAGCTTTCTTT. It codes for CASSLDRGNGAFF.

V usage is TRBV5-1 and J usage is TRBJ1-1; no clear D. There are 15 residues in the CDR3. Germline V lookup: CDR1 SGHRS, CDR2 YFSETQ. Between the trimmed V and J ends, which lost 0 bases and 4 bases, there was a span of 13 bases. In nucleotides, the CDR3 is TGCGCCAGCAGCTTGGGGGCCGGGGAGGGCACTGAAGCTTTCTTT. Translation gives CASSLGAGEGTEAFF.

This chain joins TRBV5-6 and TRBJ1-2; D gene unclear. This CDR3 comprises 13 residues. Germline-derived CDR1 and CDR2 are SGHDT and YYEEEE. Trimming left V 1 base short and J 7 bases short, with 11 bases between. The CDR3 region is CASSLRGQGGYTF. DNA for the CDR3: TGTGCCAGCAGCTTGCGTGGGCAAGGTGGCTACACCTTC. Filled out from reference TRBV5-6 and TRBJ1-2, the complete variable domain reads DAGVTQSPTHLIKTRGQQVTLRCSPKSGHDTVSWYQQALGQGPQFIFQYYEEEERQRGNFPDRFSGHQFPNYSSELNVNALLLGDSALYLCASSLRGQGGYTFGSGTRLTVV.

The gene calls are TRBV7-6 and TRBJ1-1, with 8 bases that match TRBD1. The CDR3 length is 15 residues. CDR1 is SGHVS, CDR2 FNYEAQ, per germline. Unmatched junction bases numbered 10, after V lost 5 bases and J lost 5 bases. The CDR3 spells CASSQWTGSGTEAFF. CDR3 nucleotides: TGTGCCAGCAGCCAATGGACAGGGTCGGGAACTGAAGCTTTCTTT.

The chain carries TRBV5-1 and TRBJ2-7; possible D gene TRBD1, 6 bases. The germline V and J ends were trimmed by 4 bases and 0 bases, with 17 bases remaining between them. The CDR3 loop spans 16 amino acids. The germline V gene encodes CDR1 SGHRS and CDR2 YFSETQ. This CDR3 reads CASSPGHRDNSYEQYF. CDR3 DNA: TGCGCCAGCAGCCCGGGCCACCGGGACAACTCCTACGAGCAGTACTTC.

The chain employs TRBV19 and TRBJ2-6, with 9 bases lining up with TRBD2. This CDR3 region has 14 residues. V lost 8 bases, J lost 3 bases, and 2 bases stayed unmatched. Germline CDR1 is LNHDA and CDR2 is SQIVND (reference sequence). CDR3 nucleotides: TGTGCCAGTCAGCGGGGGGTTGGGGCCAACGTCCTGACTTTC. This sequence encodes CASQRGVGANVLTF.

This clone was observed a handful of times. This chain connects TRBV6-1 to TRBJ2-1; a weak D match, TRBD2 (5 bases). This CDR3 is built from 15 residues. Looked up from germline, CDR1 is MNHNS and CDR2 is SASEGT. The ends were cut back, 6 bases at V and 0 bases at J, with 12 bases in the middle. CDR3 amino acids: CASREDSTSYNEQFF. In DNA, the CDR3 is TGTGCCAGCAGAGAGGACTCAACCTCCTACAATGAGCAGTTCTTC.